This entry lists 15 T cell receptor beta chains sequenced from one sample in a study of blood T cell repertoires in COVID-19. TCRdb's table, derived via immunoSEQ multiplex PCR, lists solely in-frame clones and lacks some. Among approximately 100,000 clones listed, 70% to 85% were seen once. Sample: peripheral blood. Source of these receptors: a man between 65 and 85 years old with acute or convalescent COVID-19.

The CDR3 DNA follows: TGTGCCAGCAGCTACATGGGCGCCGGGGAGCTGTTTTTT. Protein sequence: CASSYMGAGELFF. J is TRBJ2-2 and V is TRBV7-8; D gene ambiguous. Per germline, CDR1 SGHVS and CDR2 FQNEAQ. V lost 4 bases, J lost 6 bases, and 9 bases lay in between. This CDR3 contains 13 residues. Full variable domain (outside the CDR3, taken from reference TRBV7-8 and TRBJ2-2): GAGVSQSPRYKVAKRGQDVALRCDPISGHVSLFWYQQALGQGPEFLTYFQNEAQLDKSGLPSDRFFAERPEGSVSTLKIQRTQQEDSAVYLCASSYMGAGELFFGEGSRLTVL.

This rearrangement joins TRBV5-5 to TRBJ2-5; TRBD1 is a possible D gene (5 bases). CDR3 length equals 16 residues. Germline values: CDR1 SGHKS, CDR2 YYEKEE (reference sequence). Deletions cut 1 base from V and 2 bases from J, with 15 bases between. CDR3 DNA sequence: TGTGCCAGCAGCTTGTATTATCAGGGCCTACAAGAGACCCAGTACTTC. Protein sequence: CASSLYYQGLQETQYF.

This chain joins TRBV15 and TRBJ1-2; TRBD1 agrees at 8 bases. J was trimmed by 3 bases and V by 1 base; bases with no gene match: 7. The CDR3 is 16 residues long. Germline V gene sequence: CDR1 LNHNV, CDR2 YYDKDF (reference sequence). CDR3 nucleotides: TGTGCCACCAGCAGAGGGGCAGGGGGCTTCGACTATGGCTACACCTTC. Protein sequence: CATSRGAGGFDYGYTF.

The CDR3 bases are TGTGCCAGCAACAAACAGGGGGCTGGGACAGATACGCAGTATTTT. It is translated as CASNKQGAGTDTQYF. The J gene is TRBJ2-3, the V gene TRBV6-5, with 9 bases fitting TRBD1. The V segment lost 7 bases and the J segment 3 bases; nucleotides outside the gene matches: 8. The CDR3 spans 15 residues. CDR1 is MNHEY, CDR2 SVGAGI, per germline.

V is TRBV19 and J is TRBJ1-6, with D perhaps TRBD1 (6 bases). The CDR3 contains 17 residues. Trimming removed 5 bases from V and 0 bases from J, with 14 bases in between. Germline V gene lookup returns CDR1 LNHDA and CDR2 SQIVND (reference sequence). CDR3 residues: CASSVYRVDSYNSPLHF. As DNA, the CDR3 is TGTGCCAGTAGTGTCTACAGGGTCGACTCCTATAATTCACCCCTCCACTTT.

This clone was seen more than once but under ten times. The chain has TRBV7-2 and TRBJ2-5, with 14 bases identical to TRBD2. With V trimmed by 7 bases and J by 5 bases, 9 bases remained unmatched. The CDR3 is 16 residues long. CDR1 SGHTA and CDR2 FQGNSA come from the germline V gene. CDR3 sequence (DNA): TGTGCCAGCAACCCGGGACTAGCGGGAGTGGGGGAGACCCAGTACTTC. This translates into CASNPGLAGVGETQYF.

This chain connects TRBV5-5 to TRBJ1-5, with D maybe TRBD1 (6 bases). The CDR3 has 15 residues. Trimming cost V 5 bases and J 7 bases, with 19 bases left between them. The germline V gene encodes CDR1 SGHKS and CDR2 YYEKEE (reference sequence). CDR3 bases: TGTGCCAGCAGTTCTTCTACAGGGAGAGGCCAGCCCCAGCATTTT. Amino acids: CASSSSTGRGQPQHF.

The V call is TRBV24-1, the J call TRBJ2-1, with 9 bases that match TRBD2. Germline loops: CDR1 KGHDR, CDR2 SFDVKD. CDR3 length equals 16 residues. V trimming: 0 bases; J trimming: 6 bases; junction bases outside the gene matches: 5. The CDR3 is CATSDLDSGGINEQFF. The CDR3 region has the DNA TGTGCCACCAGTGATTTGGATAGCGGGGGAATCAATGAGCAGTTCTTC.

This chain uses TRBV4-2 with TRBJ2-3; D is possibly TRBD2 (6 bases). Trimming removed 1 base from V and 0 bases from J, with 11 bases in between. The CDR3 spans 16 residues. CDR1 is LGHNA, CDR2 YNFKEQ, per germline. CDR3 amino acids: CASSQVAGTSTDTQYF. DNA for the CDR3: TGTGCCAGCAGCCAAGTTGCGGGGACTAGCACAGATACGCAGTATTTT.

The CDR3 here is CASSPRLAGPYNEQFF. The CDR3 DNA sequence: TGTGCCAGCAGCCCCAGACTAGCGGGCCCCTACAATGAGCAGTTCTTC. The chain carries TRBV7-2 and TRBJ2-1, with 10 nucleotides matching TRBD2. V lost 5 bases and J lost 2; bases outside the gene matches: 6. CDR1 is SGHTA and CDR2 is FQGNSA in the germline V gene. This CDR3 comprises 16 residues.

The CDR3 bases are TGTGCCAGCAATCGAGCGGGGGGAGAGACCCAGTACTTC. The encoded protein is CASNRAGGETQYF. The chain recombines TRBV3-1 (or the pseudogene TRBV3-2) with TRBJ2-5; TRBD2 agrees at 9 bases. Looked up from germline, CDR1 is LGHDT and CDR2 is YNNKEL (reference sequence). The CDR3 has 13 amino acids. V shed 7 bases, J shed 4 bases, and the junction held 4 bases outside the gene matches.

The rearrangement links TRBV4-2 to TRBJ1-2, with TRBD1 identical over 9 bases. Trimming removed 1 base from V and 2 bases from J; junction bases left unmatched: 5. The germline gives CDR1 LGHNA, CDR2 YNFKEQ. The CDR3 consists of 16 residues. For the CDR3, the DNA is TGTGCCAGCAGCCAAGCCCAGGGGACAGGGAACTATGGCTACACCTTC. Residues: CASSQAQGTGNYGYTF.

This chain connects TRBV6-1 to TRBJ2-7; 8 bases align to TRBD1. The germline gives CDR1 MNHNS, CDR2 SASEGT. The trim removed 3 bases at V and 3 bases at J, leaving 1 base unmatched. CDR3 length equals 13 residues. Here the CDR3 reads CASSDGQGYEQYF. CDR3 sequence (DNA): TGTGCCAGCAGTGACGGACAGGGCTACGAGCAGTACTTC.

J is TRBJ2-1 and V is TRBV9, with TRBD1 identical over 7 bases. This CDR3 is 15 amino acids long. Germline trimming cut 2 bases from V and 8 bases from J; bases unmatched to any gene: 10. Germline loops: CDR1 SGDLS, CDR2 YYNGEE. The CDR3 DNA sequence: TGTGCCAGCAGCGTTCTCCCGGGACAGTCCGATGAGCAGTTCTTC. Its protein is CASSVLPGQSDEQFF.

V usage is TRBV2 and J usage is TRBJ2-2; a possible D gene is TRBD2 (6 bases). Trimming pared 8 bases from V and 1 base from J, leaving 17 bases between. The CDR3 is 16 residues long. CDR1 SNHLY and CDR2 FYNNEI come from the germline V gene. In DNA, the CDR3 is TGTGCCAGCTCCCCAAGGGCGGGACGGAACACCGGGGAGCTGTTTTTT. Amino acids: CASSPRAGRNTGELFF.